This TCR beta chain was observed in a study of response to subunit inactivated influenza vaccine. TCRdb reprocessed the RT-PCR reads with MiXCR, giving one entry per CDR3 protein. Of 150,000 or so distinct CDR3 sequences listed, approximately 11% are singletons. V was pared by 1 base and J by 4 bases, with 14 bases between. The CDR3 length is 16 residues. Germline CDR1 SGHVS, CDR2 FQNEAQ. The chain employs TRBV7-8 and TRBJ2-1; D remains unclear. The clonotype was recovered from a man over 45 who received an inactivated influenza vaccine. The starting material was non-naive T cells sorted from PBMCs, obtained around seven weeks after vaccination. CDR3 in amino acids: CASSLVGLRSYNEQFF. In DNA, the CDR3 is TGTGCCAGCAGCTTAGTCGGCCTCCGGTCATACAATGAGCAGTTCTTC.